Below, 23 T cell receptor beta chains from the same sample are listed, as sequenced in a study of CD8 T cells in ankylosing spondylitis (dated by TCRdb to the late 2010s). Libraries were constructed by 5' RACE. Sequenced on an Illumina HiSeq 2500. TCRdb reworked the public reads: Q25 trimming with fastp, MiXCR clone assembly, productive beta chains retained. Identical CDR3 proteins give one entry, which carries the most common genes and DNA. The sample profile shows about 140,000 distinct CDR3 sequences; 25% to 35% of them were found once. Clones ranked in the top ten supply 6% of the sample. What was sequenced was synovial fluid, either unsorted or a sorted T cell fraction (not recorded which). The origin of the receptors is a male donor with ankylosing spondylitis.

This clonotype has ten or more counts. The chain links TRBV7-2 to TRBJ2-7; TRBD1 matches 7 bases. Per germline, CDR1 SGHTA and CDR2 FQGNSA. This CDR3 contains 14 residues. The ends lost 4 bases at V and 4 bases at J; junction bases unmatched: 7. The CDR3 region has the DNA TGTGCCAGCAGCTCCTCGACAGGGAGTTACGAGCAGTACTTC. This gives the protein CASSSSTGSYEQYF.

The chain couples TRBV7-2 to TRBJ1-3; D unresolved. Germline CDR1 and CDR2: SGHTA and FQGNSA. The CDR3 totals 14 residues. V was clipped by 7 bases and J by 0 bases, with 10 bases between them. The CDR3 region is CASTPQVSGNTIYF. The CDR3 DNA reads TGTGCCAGCACCCCCCAGGTCTCTGGAAACACCATATATTTT.

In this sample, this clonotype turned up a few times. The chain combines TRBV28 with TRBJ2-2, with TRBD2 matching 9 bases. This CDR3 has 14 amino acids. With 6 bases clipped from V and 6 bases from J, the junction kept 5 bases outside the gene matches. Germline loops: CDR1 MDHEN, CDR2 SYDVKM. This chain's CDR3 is CASRNSGSSGELFF. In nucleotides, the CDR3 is TGTGCCAGCAGGAATAGCGGGAGTTCCGGGGAGCTGTTTTTT.

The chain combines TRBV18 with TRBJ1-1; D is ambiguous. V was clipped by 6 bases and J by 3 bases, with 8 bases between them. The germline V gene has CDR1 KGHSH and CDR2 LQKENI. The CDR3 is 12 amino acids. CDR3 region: CASSPQYTEAFF. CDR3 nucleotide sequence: TGTGCCAGCTCCCCTCAGTACACTGAAGCTTTCTTT.

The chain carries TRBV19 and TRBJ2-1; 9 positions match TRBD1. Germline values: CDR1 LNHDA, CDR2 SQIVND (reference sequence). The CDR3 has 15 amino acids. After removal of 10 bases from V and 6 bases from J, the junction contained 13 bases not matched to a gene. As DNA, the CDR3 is TGTGCCACCCGAGGACAGGGGTACGGTCTCAATGAGCAGTTCTTC. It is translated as CATRGQGYGLNEQFF.

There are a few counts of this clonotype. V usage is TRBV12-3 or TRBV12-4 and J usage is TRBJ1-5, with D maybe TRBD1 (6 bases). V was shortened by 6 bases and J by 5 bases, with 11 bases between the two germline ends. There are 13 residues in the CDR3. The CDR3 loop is CASRAQGYQPQHF. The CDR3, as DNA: TGTGCCAGCAGGGCACAGGGCTATCAGCCCCAGCATTTT.

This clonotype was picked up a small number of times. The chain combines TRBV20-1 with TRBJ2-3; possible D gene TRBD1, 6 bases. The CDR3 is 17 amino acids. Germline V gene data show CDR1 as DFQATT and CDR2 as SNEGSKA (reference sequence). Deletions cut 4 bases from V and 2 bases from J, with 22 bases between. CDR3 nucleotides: TGCAGTGCTAACCCTCCGGGACACTCCTCATACACAGATACGCAGTATTTT. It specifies CSANPPGHSSYTDTQYF.

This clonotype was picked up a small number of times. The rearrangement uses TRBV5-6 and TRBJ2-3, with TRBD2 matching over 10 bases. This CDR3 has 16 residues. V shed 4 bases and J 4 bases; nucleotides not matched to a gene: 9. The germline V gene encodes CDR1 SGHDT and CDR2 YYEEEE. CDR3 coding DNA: TGTGCCAGCAGCACATCTAGCGGGAGTATCGCAGATACGCAGTATTTT. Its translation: CASSTSSGSIADTQYF.

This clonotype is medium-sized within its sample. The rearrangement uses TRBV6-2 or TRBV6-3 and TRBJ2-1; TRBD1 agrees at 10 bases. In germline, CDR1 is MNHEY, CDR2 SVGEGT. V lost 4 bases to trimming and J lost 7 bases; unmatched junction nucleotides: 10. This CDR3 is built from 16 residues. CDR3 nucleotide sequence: TGTGCCAGCAGTTCTACGGGACAGGGGACTCGGAATGAGCAGTTCTTC. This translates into CASSSTGQGTRNEQFF.

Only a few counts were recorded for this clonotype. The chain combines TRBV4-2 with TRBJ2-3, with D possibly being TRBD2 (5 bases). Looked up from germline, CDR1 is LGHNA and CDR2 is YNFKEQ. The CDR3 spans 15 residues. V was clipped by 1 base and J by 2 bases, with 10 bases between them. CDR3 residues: CASSQGSVHTDTQYF. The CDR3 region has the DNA TGTGCCAGCAGCCAAGGTAGCGTACACACAGATACGCAGTATTTT.

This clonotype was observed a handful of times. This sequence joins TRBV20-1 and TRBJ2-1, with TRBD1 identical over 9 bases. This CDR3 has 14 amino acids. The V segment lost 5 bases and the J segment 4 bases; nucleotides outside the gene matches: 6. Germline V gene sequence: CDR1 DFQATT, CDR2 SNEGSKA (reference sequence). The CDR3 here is CSAGGQGPYNEQFF. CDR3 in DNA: TGCAGTGCTGGGGGACAGGGCCCGTACAATGAGCAGTTCTTC.

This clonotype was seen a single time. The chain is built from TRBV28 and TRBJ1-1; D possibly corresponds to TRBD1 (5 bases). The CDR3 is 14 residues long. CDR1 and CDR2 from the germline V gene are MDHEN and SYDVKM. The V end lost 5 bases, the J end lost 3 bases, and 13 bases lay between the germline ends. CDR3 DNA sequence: TGTGCCAGCAGTACAACGTGGGGGGACACTGAAGCTTTCTTT. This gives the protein CASSTTWGDTEAFF.

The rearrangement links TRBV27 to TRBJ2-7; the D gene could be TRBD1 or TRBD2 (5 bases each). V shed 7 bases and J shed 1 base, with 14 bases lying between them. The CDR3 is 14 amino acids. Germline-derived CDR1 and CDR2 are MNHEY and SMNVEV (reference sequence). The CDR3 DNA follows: TGTGCCAGCAAACTCCGGGACGGGTCCTACGAGCAGTACTTC. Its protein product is CASKLRDGSYEQYF.

The CDR3 protein is CAVPGPRTDTQYF. CDR3 in DNA: TGTGCCGTACCCGGGCCTCGCACAGATACGCAGTATTTT. This chain joins TRBV7-2 and TRBJ2-3; D gene uncertain. This CDR3 contains 13 residues. Germline V gene sequence: CDR1 SGHTA, CDR2 FQGNSA. V was shortened by 11 bases and J by 1 base, with 13 bases between the two germline ends.

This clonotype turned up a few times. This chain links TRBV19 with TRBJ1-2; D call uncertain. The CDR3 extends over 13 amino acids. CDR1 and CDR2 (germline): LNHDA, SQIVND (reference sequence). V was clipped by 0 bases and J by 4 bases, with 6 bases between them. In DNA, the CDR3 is TGTGCCAGTAGTATAGAGGACGGCTATGGCTACACCTTC. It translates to CASSIEDGYGYTF.

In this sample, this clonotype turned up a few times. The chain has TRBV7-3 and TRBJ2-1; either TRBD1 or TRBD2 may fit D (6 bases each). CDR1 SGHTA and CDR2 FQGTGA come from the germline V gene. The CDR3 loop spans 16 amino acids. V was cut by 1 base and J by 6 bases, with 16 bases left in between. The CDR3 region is CASSLMGASASNEQFF. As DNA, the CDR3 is TGTGCCAGCAGCTTAATGGGGGCTAGCGCCAGCAATGAGCAGTTCTTC. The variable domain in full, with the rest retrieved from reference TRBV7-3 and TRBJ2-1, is GAGVSQTPSNKVTEKGKYVELRCDPISGHTALYWYRQSLGQGPEFLIYFQGTGAADDSGLPNDRFFAVRPEGSVSTLKIQRTERGDSAVYLCASSLMGASASNEQFFGPGTRLTVL.

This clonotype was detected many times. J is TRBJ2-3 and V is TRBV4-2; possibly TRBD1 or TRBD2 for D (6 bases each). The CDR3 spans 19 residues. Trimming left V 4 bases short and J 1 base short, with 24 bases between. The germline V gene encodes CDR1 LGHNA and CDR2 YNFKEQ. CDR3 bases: TGTGCCAGCAGCCGAACCACCTCGGGGGCCACCGTCGGCACAGATACGCAGTATTTT. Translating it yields CASSRTTSGATVGTDTQYF.

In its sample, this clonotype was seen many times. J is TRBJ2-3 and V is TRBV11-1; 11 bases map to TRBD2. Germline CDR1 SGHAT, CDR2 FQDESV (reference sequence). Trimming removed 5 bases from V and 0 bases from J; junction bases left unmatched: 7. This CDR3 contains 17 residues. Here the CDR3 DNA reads TGTGCCAGCAGCCTCATGACTAGCGGGGCTAGCACAGATACGCAGTATTTT. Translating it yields CASSLMTSGASTDTQYF.

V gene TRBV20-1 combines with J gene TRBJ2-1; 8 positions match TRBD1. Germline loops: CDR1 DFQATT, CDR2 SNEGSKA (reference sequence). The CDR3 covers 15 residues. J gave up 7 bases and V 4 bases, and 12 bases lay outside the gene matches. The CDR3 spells CSAIRTGTGGNEQFF. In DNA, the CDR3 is TGCAGTGCTATACGTACCGGGACAGGTGGAAATGAGCAGTTCTTC.

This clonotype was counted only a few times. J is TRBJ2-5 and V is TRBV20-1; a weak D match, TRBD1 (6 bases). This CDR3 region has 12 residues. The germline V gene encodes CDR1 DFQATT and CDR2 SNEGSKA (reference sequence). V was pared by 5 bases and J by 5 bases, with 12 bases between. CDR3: CSAYRDAETQYF. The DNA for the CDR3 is TGCAGTGCTTACAGGGATGCGGAGACCCAGTACTTC.

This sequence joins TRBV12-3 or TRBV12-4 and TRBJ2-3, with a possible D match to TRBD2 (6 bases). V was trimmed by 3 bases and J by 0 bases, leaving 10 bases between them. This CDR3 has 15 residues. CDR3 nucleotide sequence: TGTGCCAGCAGTTTTTGGGGGACTAGCACAGATACGCAGTATTTT. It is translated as CASSFWGTSTDTQYF.

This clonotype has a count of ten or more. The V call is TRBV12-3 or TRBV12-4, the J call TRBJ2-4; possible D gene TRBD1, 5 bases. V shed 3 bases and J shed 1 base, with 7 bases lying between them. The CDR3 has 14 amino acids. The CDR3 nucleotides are TGTGCCAGCAGTTTGAAGGGGGCCAAAAACATTCAGTACTTC. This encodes CASSLKGAKNIQYF.

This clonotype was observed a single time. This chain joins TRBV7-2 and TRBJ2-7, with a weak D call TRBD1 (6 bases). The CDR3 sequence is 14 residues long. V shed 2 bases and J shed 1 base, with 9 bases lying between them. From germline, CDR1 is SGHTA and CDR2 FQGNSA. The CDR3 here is CASSLMQGSYEQYF. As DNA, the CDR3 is TGTGCCAGCAGCTTAATGCAGGGGTCCTACGAGCAGTACTTC. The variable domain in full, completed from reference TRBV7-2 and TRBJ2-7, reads GAGVSQSPSNKVTEKGKDVELRCDPISGHTALYWYRQSLGQGLEFLIYFQGNSAPDKSGLPSDRFSAERTGGSVSTLTIQRTQQEDSAVYLCASSLMQGSYEQYFGPGTRLTVT.